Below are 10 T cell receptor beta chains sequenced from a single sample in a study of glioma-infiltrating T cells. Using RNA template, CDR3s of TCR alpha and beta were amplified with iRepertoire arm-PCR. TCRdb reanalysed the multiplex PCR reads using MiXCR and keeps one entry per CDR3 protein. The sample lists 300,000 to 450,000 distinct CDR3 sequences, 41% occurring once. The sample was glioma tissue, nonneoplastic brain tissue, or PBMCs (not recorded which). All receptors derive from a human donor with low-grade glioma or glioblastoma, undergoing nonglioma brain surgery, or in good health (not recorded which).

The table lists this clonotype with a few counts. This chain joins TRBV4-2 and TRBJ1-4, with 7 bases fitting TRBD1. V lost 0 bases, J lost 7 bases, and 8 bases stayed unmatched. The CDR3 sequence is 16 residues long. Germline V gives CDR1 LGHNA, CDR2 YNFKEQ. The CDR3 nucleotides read TGTGCCAGCAGCCAAGATTGGGCAGGGGGGGGTGAAAAACTGTTTTTT. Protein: CASSQDWAGGGEKLFF.

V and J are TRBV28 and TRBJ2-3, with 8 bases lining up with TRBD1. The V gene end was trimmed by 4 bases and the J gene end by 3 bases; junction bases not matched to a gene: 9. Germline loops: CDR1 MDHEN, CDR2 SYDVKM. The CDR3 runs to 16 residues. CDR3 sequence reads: CASSYRGRGPTDTQYF. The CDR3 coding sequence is TGTGCCAGCAGTTACCGGGGCAGGGGGCCGACAGATACGCAGTATTTT.

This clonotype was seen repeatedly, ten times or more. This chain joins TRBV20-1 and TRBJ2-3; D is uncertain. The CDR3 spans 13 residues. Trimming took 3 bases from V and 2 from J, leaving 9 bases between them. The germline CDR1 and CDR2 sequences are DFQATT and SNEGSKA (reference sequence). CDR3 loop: CSASLVATDTQYF. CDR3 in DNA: TGCAGTGCTAGCCTAGTCGCCACAGATACGCAGTATTTT.

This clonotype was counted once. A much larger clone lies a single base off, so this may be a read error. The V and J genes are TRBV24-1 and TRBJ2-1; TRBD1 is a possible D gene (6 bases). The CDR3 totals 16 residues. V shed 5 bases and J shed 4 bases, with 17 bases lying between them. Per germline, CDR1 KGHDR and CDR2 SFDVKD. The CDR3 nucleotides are TGTGCCACCAGTGCTTTTGGGACACAAGTTTACAATGAGCAGTTCTTC. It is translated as CATSAFGTQVYNEQFF.

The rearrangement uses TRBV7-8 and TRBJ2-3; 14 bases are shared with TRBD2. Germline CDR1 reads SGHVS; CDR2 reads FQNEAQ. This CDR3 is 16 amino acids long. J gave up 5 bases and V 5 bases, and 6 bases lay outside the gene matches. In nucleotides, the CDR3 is TGTGCCAGCAGCCAAAGACTAGCGGGAGGGGAAGATACGCAGTATTTT. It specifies CASSQRLAGGEDTQYF.

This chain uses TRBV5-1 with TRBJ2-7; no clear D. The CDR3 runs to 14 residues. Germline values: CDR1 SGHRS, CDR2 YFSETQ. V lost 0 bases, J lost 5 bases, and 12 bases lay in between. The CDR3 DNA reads TGCGCCAGCAGCTTGGAAACGGCCTTGGACGAGCAGTACTTC. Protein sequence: CASSLETALDEQYF.

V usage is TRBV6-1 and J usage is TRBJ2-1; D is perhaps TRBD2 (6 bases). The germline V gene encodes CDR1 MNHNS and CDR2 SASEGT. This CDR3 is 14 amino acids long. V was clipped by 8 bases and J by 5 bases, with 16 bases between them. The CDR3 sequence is CASDRDWDHNEQFF. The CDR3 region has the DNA TGTGCCAGCGACCGGGACTGGGACCACAATGAGCAGTTCTTC.

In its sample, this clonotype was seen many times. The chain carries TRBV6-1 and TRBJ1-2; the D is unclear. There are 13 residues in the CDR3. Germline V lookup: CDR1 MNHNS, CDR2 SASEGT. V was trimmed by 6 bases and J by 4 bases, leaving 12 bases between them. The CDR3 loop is CASRWGRSYGYTF. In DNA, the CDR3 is TGTGCCAGCAGATGGGGTCGGAGCTATGGCTACACCTTC.

CDR3 in amino acids: CSADRKGVGLYNEQFF. The CDR3 DNA reads TGCAGTGCCGATAGAAAAGGGGTGGGCCTCTACAATGAGCAGTTCTTC. The V and J genes are TRBV20-1 and TRBJ2-1, with D possibly matching TRBD1 (5 bases). This CDR3 comprises 16 residues. The ends were cut back, 6 bases at V and 3 bases at J, with 21 bases in the middle. Germline V gives CDR1 DFQATT, CDR2 SNEGSKA (reference sequence).

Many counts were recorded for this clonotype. CDR3 loop: CASSSGLAGERYNEQFF. Written as DNA, the CDR3 is TGTGCCAGCAGTTCGGGACTAGCGGGAGAACGGTACAATGAGCAGTTCTTC. This sequence joins TRBV6-2 or TRBV6-3 and TRBJ2-1, with 14 bases matching TRBD2. V was clipped by 4 bases and J by 4 bases; unmatched bases: 6. CDR1 MNHEY and CDR2 SVGEGT come from the germline V gene. The length of the CDR3 is 17 residues.